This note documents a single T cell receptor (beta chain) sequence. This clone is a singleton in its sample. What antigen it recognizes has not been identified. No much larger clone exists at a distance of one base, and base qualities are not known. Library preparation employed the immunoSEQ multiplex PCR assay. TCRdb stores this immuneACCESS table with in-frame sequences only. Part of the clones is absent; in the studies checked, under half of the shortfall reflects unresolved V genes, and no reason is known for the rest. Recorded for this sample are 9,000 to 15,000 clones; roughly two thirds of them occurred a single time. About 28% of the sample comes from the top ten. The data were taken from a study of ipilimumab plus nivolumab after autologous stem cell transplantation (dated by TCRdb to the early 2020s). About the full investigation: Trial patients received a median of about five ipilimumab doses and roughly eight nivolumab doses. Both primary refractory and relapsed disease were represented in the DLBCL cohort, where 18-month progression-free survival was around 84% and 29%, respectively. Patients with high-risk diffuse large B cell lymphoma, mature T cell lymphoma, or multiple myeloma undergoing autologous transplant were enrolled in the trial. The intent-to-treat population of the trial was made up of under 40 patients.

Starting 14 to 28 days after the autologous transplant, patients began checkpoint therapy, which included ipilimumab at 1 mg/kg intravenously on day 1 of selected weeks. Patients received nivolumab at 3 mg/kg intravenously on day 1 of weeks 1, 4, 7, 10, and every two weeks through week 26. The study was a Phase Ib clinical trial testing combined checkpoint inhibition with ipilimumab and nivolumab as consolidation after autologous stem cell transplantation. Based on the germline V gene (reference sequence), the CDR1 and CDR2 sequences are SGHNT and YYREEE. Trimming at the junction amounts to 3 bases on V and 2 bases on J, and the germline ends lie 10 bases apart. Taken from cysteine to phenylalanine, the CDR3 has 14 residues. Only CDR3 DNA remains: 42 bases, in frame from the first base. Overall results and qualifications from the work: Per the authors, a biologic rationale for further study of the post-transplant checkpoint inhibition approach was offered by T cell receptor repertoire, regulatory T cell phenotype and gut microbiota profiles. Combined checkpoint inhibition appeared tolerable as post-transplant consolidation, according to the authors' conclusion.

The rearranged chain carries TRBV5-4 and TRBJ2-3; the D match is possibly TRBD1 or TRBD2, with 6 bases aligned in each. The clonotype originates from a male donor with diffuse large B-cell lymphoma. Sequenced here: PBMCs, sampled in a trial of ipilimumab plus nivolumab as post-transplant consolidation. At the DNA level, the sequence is TGTGCCAGCAGCTCCACGGGGGCCACAGATACGCAGTATTTT. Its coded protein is CASSSTGATDTQYF. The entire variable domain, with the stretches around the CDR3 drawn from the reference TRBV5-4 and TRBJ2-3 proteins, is ETGVTQSPTHLIKTRGQQVTLRCSSQSGHNTVSWYQQALGQGPQFIFQYYREEENGRGNFPPRFSGLQFPNYSSELNVNALELDDSALYLCASSSTGATDTQYFGPGTRLTVL.